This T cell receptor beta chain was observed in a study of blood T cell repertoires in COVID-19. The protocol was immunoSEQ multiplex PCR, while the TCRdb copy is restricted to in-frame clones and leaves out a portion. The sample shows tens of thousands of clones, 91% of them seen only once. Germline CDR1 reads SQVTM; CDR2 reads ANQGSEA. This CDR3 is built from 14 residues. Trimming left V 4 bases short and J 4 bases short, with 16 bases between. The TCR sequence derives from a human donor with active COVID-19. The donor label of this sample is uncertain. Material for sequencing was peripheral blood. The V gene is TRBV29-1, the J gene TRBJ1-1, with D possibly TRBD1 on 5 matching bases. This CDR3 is CSVGGQAAGTEAFF. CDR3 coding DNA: TGCAGCGTTGGGGGCCAGGCCGCCGGCACTGAAGCTTTCTTT.